This passage covers 12 T cell receptor beta chains from one sample sequenced in a study of blood T cells in healthy people across ages. The authors ran a second PCR of about 7 to 11 cycles using a sample-barcoded 5' primer and a J-beta primer mix. MiXCR was run by TCRdb on the 5' RACE reads, yielding one entry per CDR3 protein. Among some 1,000,000 distinct CDR3 sequences, 20% to 25% were seen once, and the ten largest hold around 0.75%. The same data also contributed to another study, on T cells of mothers and their children.

Sequenced input: blood. The receptors derive from a girl aged 2-10 years in good health.

The rearrangement joins TRBV20-1 to TRBJ1-2; 7 bases line up with TRBD1. The V gene's germline CDR1 is DFQATT and CDR2 SNEGSKA (reference sequence). This CDR3 spans 17 amino acids. V lost 0 bases to trimming and J lost 2 bases; unmatched junction nucleotides: 12. CDR3 in amino acids: CSARDPRKRQGNYGYTF. CDR3 nucleotides: TGCAGTGCTAGAGATCCGAGAAAGCGACAGGGAAACTATGGCTACACCTTC.

This clonotype was found a few times. Given the absence of the conserved phenylalanine or tryptophan at the CDR3 end, a read error is likely. This chain joins TRBV9 and TRBJ2-7; 8 bases map to TRBD2. CDR1 is SGDLS and CDR2 is YYNGEE in the germline V gene. V lost 7 bases, J lost 4 bases, and 13 bases stayed unmatched. CDR3 length equals 15 residues. CDR3 sequence: CASGLSGGGTYEQYL. The CDR3, as DNA: TGTGCCAGCGGCCTCTCGGGAGGGGGGACTTACGAGCAGTACCTC.

This clonotype appeared a few times. The DNA of the CDR3 is TGTGCCAGCAGTTACCCCTTGACGGGAGATTCAGAGACCCAGTACTTC. Its translation: CASSYPLTGDSETQYF. This chain uses TRBV6-6 with TRBJ2-5; D perhaps matches TRBD2 (6 bases). CDR3 length equals 16 residues. Germline CDR1 is MNHNY and CDR2 is SVGAGI (reference sequence). Trimming removed 2 bases from V and 4 bases from J, with 17 bases in between.

This clonotype was recorded a few times. The chain uses TRBV28 and TRBJ2-1; 9 positions agree with TRBD2. The germline CDR1 and CDR2 sequences are MDHEN and SYDVKM. The CDR3 runs 15 residues. Trimming cost V 4 bases and J 8 bases; bases outside gene matches: 9. The CDR3 DNA follows: TGTGCCAGCAGTTCCCCCGGGACTAGCACCCATGAGCAGTTCTTC. This codes for CASSSPGTSTHEQFF.

The chain employs TRBV3-1 and TRBJ2-3; tentatively, D is TRBD2 (6 bases). Between the trimmed V and J ends, which lost 3 bases and 2 bases, there was a span of 12 bases. The CDR3 loop spans 15 amino acids. Germline CDR1 is LGHDT and CDR2 is YNNKEL (reference sequence). CDR3 sequence: CASSQRGRITDTQYF. CDR3 DNA: TGTGCCAGCAGCCAGCGGGGCCGTATCACAGATACGCAGTATTTT.

Turning to this clonotype: An end of the junction differs from the germline gene, which may be a read error. The chain employs TRBV9 and TRBJ2-3, with 9 positions matching TRBD2. The germline V gene has CDR1 SGDLS and CDR2 YYNGEE. This CDR3 is 16 amino acids long. The CDR3 nucleotides read TGTGCCTGCAGCCCCCGACTAGCGGATAGCACAGATACGCAGTATTTT. Protein sequence: CACSPRLADSTDTQYF.

The CDR3 protein is CASVQGNEQFF. The CDR3 region has the DNA TGTGCCAGTGTACAGGGGAATGAGCAGTTCTTC. The rearrangement joins TRBV19 to TRBJ2-1; 7 bases align to TRBD1. The germline V gene has CDR1 LNHDA and CDR2 SQIVND (reference sequence). Trimming removed 8 bases from V and 7 bases from J; junction bases left unmatched: 2. The CDR3 loop spans 11 amino acids.

In regard to this clonotype: A junction boundary mismatches the germline segment, possibly from a read error. The chain couples TRBV11-3 to TRBJ2-5; D might be TRBD2 (6 bases). The germline gives CDR1 SGHNT, CDR2 YENEEA. The CDR3 runs 13 residues. Written as DNA, the CDR3 is TGTACCAGCAGCTTATTAGCGGACAAGGCCCAGTACTTC. This translates into CTSSLLADKAQYF.

This clonotype has a handful of counts. The V and J genes are TRBV5-6 and TRBJ1-5; D possibly corresponds to TRBD1 (6 bases). The V gene lost 3 bases and the J gene lost 7 bases, with 11 bases spanning the gap. The CDR3 has 13 residues. From germline, CDR1 is SGHDT and CDR2 YYEEEE. The CDR3 is CASSWGLIQPQHF. The DNA of the CDR3 is TGTGCCAGCAGCTGGGGGCTAATCCAGCCCCAGCATTTT.

The rearrangement uses TRBV7-9 and TRBJ2-5; D not certain. The assigned J gene may be wrong: the sequence end matches TRBJ2-1 better. The germline gives CDR1 SEHNR, CDR2 FQNEAQ (reference sequence). CDR3 length equals 14 residues. As DNA, the CDR3 is TGTGCCAGCAGCTTTAATAGCAGGTACAATGAGCAGTTCTTC. Its translation: CASSFNSRYNEQFF.

The chain uses TRBV29-1 and TRBJ2-5, with 9 bases that match TRBD2. CDR3 size: 13 residues. Germline CDR1 is SQVTM and CDR2 is ANQGSEA. V lost 7 bases, J lost 4 bases, and 7 bases stayed unmatched. The CDR3 spells CSAEISGRETQYF. CDR3 nucleotide sequence: TGCAGCGCCGAGATTAGCGGGAGAGAGACCCAGTACTTC. The full variable domain, completed using reference TRBV29-1 and TRBJ2-5, is SAVISQKPSRDICQRGTSLTIQCQVDSQVTMMFWYRQQPGQSLTLIATANQGSEATYESGFVIDKFPISRPNLTFSTLTVSNMSPEDSSIYLCSAEISGRETQYFGPGTRLLVL.

This clonotype came up a few times. This sequence joins TRBV14 and TRBJ2-4; D is possibly TRBD2 (5 bases). From germline, CDR1 is SGHDN and CDR2 FVKESK. The V end lost 8 bases, the J end lost 8 bases, and 10 bases lay between the germline ends. The CDR3 is 11 amino acids. As DNA, the CDR3 is TGTGCCAGCGGGAGAGGGCACATTCAGTACTTC. Translation: CASGRGHIQYF.